A selection of T cell receptor beta chains follows, all from one sample in a study of cytomegalovirus exposure and HLA in healthy donors. Clones were read by immunoSEQ multiplex PCR, and TCRdb kept only the in-frame ones, dropping some. The repertoire holds roughly 160,000 clones, 80% to 90% seen once, with about 2.4% in the top ten. Sequencing used PBMCs. Every receptor here comes from a male donor in good health and CMV-seronegative. Each CDR3 is given without its conserved first and last residue.

J gene: TRBJ2-5; V gene: TRBV27; CDR3 protein: ASGTGEWETQY
J gene: TRBJ2-7; V gene: TRBV27; CDR3 protein: ASTAYQGEQY
J gene: TRBJ2-1; V gene: TRBV2; CDR3 protein: ASSFAPSLAVSSYNEQF
J gene: TRBJ1-3; V gene: TRBV7-6; CDR3 protein: ASSLDSPTVNSGNTIY
J gene: TRBJ1-1; V gene: TRBV25-1; CDR3 protein: ASSEYQGARTEAF
J gene: TRBJ1-1; V gene: TRBV19; CDR3 protein: ASSIAGEAF
J gene: TRBJ2-3; V gene: TRBV19; CDR3 protein: ASSVSGTSGGAGDTQY
J gene: TRBJ1-1; V gene: TRBV4-3; CDR3 protein: ASSQTVNTEAF
J gene: TRBJ2-4; V gene: TRBV19; CDR3 protein: ASSIDRTGAIIENIQY
J gene: TRBJ1-3; V gene: TRBV11-2; CDR3 protein: ASSHRGMNSGNTIY
J gene: TRBJ2-4; V gene: TRBV4-1; CDR3 protein: ASSNRQMDAKNIQY
J gene: TRBJ2-3; V gene: TRBV5-6; CDR3 protein: ASSTGQGTDTQY
J gene: TRBJ2-1; V gene: TRBV15; CDR3 protein: ATSGPGGTGEQF
J gene: TRBJ2-1; V gene: TRBV4-3; CDR3 protein: ASSQEPGTYNEQF
J gene: TRBJ2-2; V gene: TRBV2; CDR3 protein: ASSPGTSMAGELF
J gene: TRBJ2-2; V gene: TRBV5-1; CDR3 protein: ASSLDSLNTGELF
J gene: TRBJ2-7; V gene: TRBV9; CDR3 protein: ASSVAPISYEQY
J gene: TRBJ2-5; V gene: TRBV4-2; CDR3 protein: ASSQLLAGRGETQY
J gene: TRBJ2-3; V gene: TRBV19; CDR3 protein: ASSLAQSTDTQY
J gene: TRBJ2-3; V gene: TRBV7-6; CDR3 protein: ASSLASSTDTQY
J gene: TRBJ1-6; V gene: TRBV30; CDR3 protein: AWSVEGTPHNSPLH
J gene: TRBJ2-7; V gene: TRBV28; CDR3 protein: ASSLHRPGTGDYEQY
J gene: TRBJ2-3; V gene: TRBV2; CDR3 protein: ASFTSGFLNTQY
J gene: TRBJ2-1; V gene: TRBV7-8; CDR3 protein: ASSRKAGGPGEQF
J gene: TRBJ2-7; V gene: TRBV28; CDR3 protein: ASSLSRQAGEQY
J gene: TRBJ1-2; V gene: TRBV6-5; CDR3 protein: AAEPRTAWSGYT
J gene: TRBJ2-2; V gene: TRBV4-2; CDR3 protein: ASSIEPYPNTGELF
J gene: TRBJ1-1; V gene: TRBV11-2; CDR3 protein: ASSLEPLRGRAF
J gene: TRBJ1-5; V gene: TRBV6-6; CDR3 protein: ASNTGSEARPQH
J gene: TRBJ1-6; V gene: TRBV5-4; CDR3 protein: ASSSRQGAVSPLH
J gene: TRBJ2-3; V gene: TRBV5-6; CDR3 protein: ASSWGLAGGNTDTQY
J gene: TRBJ1-6; V gene: TRBV6-4; CDR3 protein: ASSEGTGGSSYNSPLH
J gene: TRBJ2-5; V gene: TRBV28; CDR3 protein: ASKAGAETQY